Shown below are 26 T cell receptor beta chains from a single sample sequenced in a study of CD8 T cells in ankylosing spondylitis. TCRdb analysed the 5' RACE reads with MiXCR anew, one entry per CDR3 protein. The table lists 150,000 to 200,000 distinct CDR3 sequences, 10% to 15% of them singletons, with 9.5% to 12% in the top ten. The sample consisted of blood, either unsorted or a sorted T cell fraction (not recorded which). All receptors derive from a female donor with ankylosing spondylitis or in good health (not recorded which).

The chain carries TRBV30 and TRBJ2-1, with 7 nucleotides matching TRBD1. The CDR3 contains 14 residues. V shed 3 bases and J 4 bases; nucleotides not matched to a gene: 6. Germline CDR1 reads GTSNPN; CDR2 reads SVGIG (reference sequence). The CDR3 sequence: CAWSRDSRYNEQFF. The CDR3, as DNA: TGTGCCTGGAGCAGGGACAGCCGTTACAATGAGCAGTTCTTC.

This rearrangement joins TRBV11-1 to TRBJ1-1; 7 bases map to TRBD1. The CDR3 spans 16 residues. The V segment lost 3 bases and the J segment 2 bases; nucleotides outside the gene matches: 9. The V gene's germline CDR1 is SGHAT and CDR2 FQDESV (reference sequence). CDR3 amino acids: CASSFGGGELNTEAFF. The DNA of the CDR3 is TGTGCCAGCAGCTTCGGAGGGGGCGAACTTAACACTGAAGCTTTCTTT.

There are many counts of this clonotype. The chain employs TRBV7-2 and TRBJ1-2; perhaps TRBD1 as D (5 bases). The CDR3 contains 16 residues. V lost 6 bases and J 0 bases, leaving 17 bases between the germline ends. The V gene's germline CDR1 is SGHTA and CDR2 FQGNSA. The CDR3 spells CASSSGGGRANYGYTF. The CDR3 DNA sequence: TGTGCCAGCAGTTCCGGGGGGGGAAGGGCTAACTATGGCTACACCTTC.

This clonotype came up a few times. The genes are TRBV7-2 and TRBJ2-3; D gene ambiguous. Looked up from germline, CDR1 is SGHTA and CDR2 is FQGNSA. V was pared by 7 bases and J by 5 bases, with 13 bases between. CDR3 size: 13 residues. The CDR3 region is CASTPGEKDTQYF. CDR3 coding DNA: TGTGCCAGCACCCCCGGAGAGAAAGATACGCAGTATTTT.

This clonotype was recorded at least ten times. The V call is TRBV29-1, the J call TRBJ2-3; no firm D call. V lost 6 bases, J lost 0 bases, and 4 bases lay in between. The CDR3 totals 11 residues. Germline CDR1 and CDR2: SQVTM and ANQGSEA. The CDR3 spells CSVASTDTQYF. The CDR3 DNA reads TGCAGCGTCGCTAGCACAGATACGCAGTATTTT.

The chain combines TRBV6-1 with TRBJ1-6, with 10 bases that match TRBD1. The CDR3 loop spans 15 amino acids. The V segment lost 6 bases and the J segment 7 bases; nucleotides outside the gene matches: 6. Germline V gene data show CDR1 as MNHNS and CDR2 as SASEGT. The CDR3 loop reads CASRRGQGVNSPLHF. CDR3 sequence (DNA): TGTGCCAGCAGACGAGGACAGGGGGTAAATTCACCCCTCCACTTT.

In this sample, this clonotype turned up many times. This chain joins TRBV19 and TRBJ2-1; TRBD2 agrees at 8 bases. This CDR3 contains 14 residues. The germline CDR1 and CDR2 sequences are LNHDA and SQIVND (reference sequence). Germline trimming cut 3 bases from V and 5 bases from J; bases unmatched to any gene: 3. The chain's CDR3 is CASSISGDHNEQFF. In nucleotides, the CDR3 is TGTGCCAGTAGTATTAGCGGGGACCACAATGAGCAGTTCTTC.

This clonotype occurred a few times. The chain employs TRBV7-2 and TRBJ2-7; D is unresolved. The V end was cut by 2 bases, the J end by 4 bases, with 12 bases between. Germline V CDR1 and CDR2: SGHTA, FQGNSA. This CDR3 contains 14 residues. CDR3 loop: CASSLKAEVYEQYF. The DNA of the CDR3 is TGTGCCAGCAGCTTAAAGGCTGAAGTTTACGAGCAGTACTTC.

The table lists this clonotype with many counts. The chain employs TRBV29-1 and TRBJ1-1, with a tentative D call TRBD1 (5 bases). CDR3 length equals 8 residues. V dropped 5 bases and J dropped 10 bases, with 5 bases sitting between them. The germline V gene has CDR1 SQVTM and CDR2 ANQGSEA. The CDR3 DNA reads as TGCAGCGTTACAGGAGCTTTCTTT. Translation: CSVTGAFF.

This clonotype was counted at least ten times. This chain links TRBV12-3 or TRBV12-4 with TRBJ2-4, with D unclear. The CDR3 has 13 amino acids. V gave up 5 bases and J gave up 5 bases, with 10 bases separating them. CDR3: CASSPNAQNIQYF. In nucleotides, the CDR3 is TGTGCCAGCAGTCCGAATGCACAAAACATTCAGTACTTC.

V is TRBV4-2 and J is TRBJ2-6, with D unresolved. The ends were cut back, 0 bases at V and 2 bases at J, with 11 bases in the middle. The CDR3 contains 17 residues. Germline loops: CDR1 LGHNA, CDR2 YNFKEQ. As DNA, the CDR3 is TGTGCCAGCAGCCAAGACATAGGAGCTGCTGGGGCCAACGTCCTGACTTTC. Translated, it gives CASSQDIGAAGANVLTF.

As concerns this clonotype: It may be a read error: a sequence one base away is much more abundant. The chain combines TRBV20-1 with TRBJ1-4; D possibly corresponds to TRBD1 (5 bases). The CDR3 extends over 15 amino acids. V was cut by 1 base and J by 5 bases, with 14 bases left in between. Germline V gene sequence: CDR1 DFQATT, CDR2 SNEGSKA (reference sequence). The CDR3 DNA sequence: TGCAGTGCTAGAGTAATGTTGACAGCAAATGAAAAACTGTTTTTT. The encoded protein is CSARVMLTANEKLFF.

In its sample, this clonotype was seen many times. The V and J genes are TRBV27 and TRBJ2-2; no definite D call. Germline V gives CDR1 MNHEY, CDR2 SMNVEV (reference sequence). The germline V and J ends were trimmed by 5 bases and 4 bases, with 5 bases remaining between them. The CDR3 is 12 amino acids. CDR3 loop: CASSDRTGELFF. CDR3 DNA: TGTGCCAGCAGTGACCGCACCGGGGAGCTGTTTTTT.

This clonotype has more than one count but fewer than ten. The chain carries TRBV7-3 and TRBJ2-3; TRBD2 matches 8 bases. The CDR3 has 15 residues. Losses at the gene ends were 4 bases for V and 2 bases for J; bases not matched to a gene: 5. The germline V gene has CDR1 SGHTA and CDR2 FQGTGA. CDR3 sequence reads: CASSSTGGDTDTQYF. In DNA, the CDR3 is TGTGCCAGCAGCTCGACGGGAGGGGACACAGATACGCAGTATTTT.

There are many counts of this clonotype. The chain employs TRBV20-1 and TRBJ2-1, with unresolved D. Trimming removed 0 bases from V and 6 bases from J, with 0 bases in between. Germline CDR1 and CDR2: DFQATT and SNEGSKA (reference sequence). This CDR3 region has 10 residues. CDR3 in amino acids: CSARDNEQFF. CDR3 sequence (DNA): TGCAGTGCTAGAGACAATGAGCAGTTCTTC.

This clonotype was seen a few times. This sequence joins TRBV5-1 and TRBJ2-1, with D possibly matching TRBD1 (6 bases). The germline gives CDR1 SGHRS, CDR2 YFSETQ. The CDR3 contains 15 residues. V was shortened by 4 bases and J by 3 bases, with 14 bases between the two germline ends. The CDR3 protein is CASSPSGQNYNEQFF. Here the CDR3 DNA reads TGCGCCAGCAGCCCAAGCGGACAGAACTACAATGAGCAGTTCTTC.

This clonotype was observed many times. This chain uses TRBV6-2 or TRBV6-3 with TRBJ2-3, with 8 bases fitting TRBD2. J lost 0 bases, V lost 2 bases, and 7 bases had no gene match. The CDR3 runs to 17 residues. In germline, CDR1 is MNHEY, CDR2 SVGEGT. The CDR3, as DNA: TGTGCCAGCAGTTACGCCACTAGCGGTACTAGCACAGATACGCAGTATTTT. Translated: CASSYATSGTSTDTQYF.

This clonotype was found many times. The genes are TRBV28 and TRBJ1-1, with TRBD1 matching over 10 bases. CDR1 MDHEN and CDR2 SYDVKM come from the germline V gene. The CDR3 length is 17 residues. V lost 4 bases and J lost 1; bases outside the gene matches: 9. Here the CDR3 DNA reads TGTGCCAGCAGTTCTCTCGACAGGGGGCCTGGGAACACTGAAGCTTTCTTT. Its protein is CASSSLDRGPGNTEAFF.

CDR3 region: CSARDPRSGMNSPLHF. The CDR3 DNA sequence: TGCAGTGCTAGAGATCCCAGATCAGGGATGAATTCACCCCTCCACTTT. The rearrangement links TRBV20-1 to TRBJ1-6, with TRBD1 as a possible D gene (5 bases). Germline CDR1 reads DFQATT; CDR2 reads SNEGSKA (reference sequence). V lost 0 bases and J 7 bases, leaving 16 bases between the germline ends. This CDR3 region has 16 residues.

In this sample, this clonotype turned up a few times. V gene TRBV20-1 combines with J gene TRBJ2-4; 12 nucleotides align to TRBD2. J was trimmed by 9 bases and V by 2 bases; bases with no gene match: 8. This CDR3 contains 15 residues. CDR1 and CDR2 (germline): DFQATT, SNEGSKA (reference sequence). In DNA form, the CDR3 reads TGCAGTGCTAGATCCCTAGCGGGAGGGCCGGGCATTCAGTACTTC. Translation gives CSARSLAGGPGIQYF.

This clonotype was seen a few times. This chain connects TRBV12-3 or TRBV12-4 to TRBJ2-2; a possible D gene is TRBD2 (5 bases). V lost 6 bases to trimming and J lost 1 base, with 15 bases between them. CDR3 length: 16 residues. CDR3 sequence (DNA): TGTGCCAGCAGGCTGCGTGGAGGTCAGAACACCGGGGAGCTGTTTTTT. This codes for CASRLRGGQNTGELFF.

This clonotype was picked up many times. This rearrangement joins TRBV9 to TRBJ2-2; the D gene is possibly TRBD2 (6 bases). V dropped 4 bases and J dropped 3 bases, with 16 bases sitting between them. This CDR3 region has 16 residues. Germline loops: CDR1 SGDLS, CDR2 YYNGEE. CDR3 nucleotides: TGTGCCAGCAGCCCCCGGGGTAGCGGTGACACCGGGGAGCTGTTTTTT. Its translation is CASSPRGSGDTGELFF.

This clonotype was seen repeatedly, ten times or more. The rearrangement uses TRBV5-1 and TRBJ2-7; a weak D match, TRBD1 (5 bases). This CDR3 region has 13 residues. V was pared by 5 bases and J by 4 bases, with 13 bases between. The germline gives CDR1 SGHRS, CDR2 YFSETQ. CDR3 sequence reads: CASRRSGLYEQYF. In DNA form, the CDR3 reads TGCGCCAGCAGACGGTCAGGGTTGTACGAGCAGTACTTC. Drawing the rest from reference TRBV5-1 and TRBJ2-7, the complete variable domain is KAGVTQTPRYLIKTRGQQVTLSCSPISGHRSVSWYQQTPGQGLQFLFEYFSETQRNKGNFPGRFSGRQFSNSRSEMNVSTLELGDSALYLCASRRSGLYEQYFGPGTRLTVT.

This clonotype was picked up many times. The chain employs TRBV20-1 and TRBJ2-3, with 12 bases fitting TRBD2. This CDR3 is built from 15 residues. From germline, CDR1 is DFQATT and CDR2 SNEGSKA (reference sequence). The J segment lost 12 bases and the V segment lost 0 bases, leaving 10 bases of the junction unmatched. The CDR3 DNA follows: TGCAGTGCTAGAGACGCACTAAGACTAGCGGGAGCTCAGTATTTT. Translation gives CSARDALRLAGAQYF.

Only a few counts were recorded for this clonotype. V is TRBV29-1 and J is TRBJ1-2, with 10 bases aligning to TRBD1. Germline V gene lookup returns CDR1 SQVTM and CDR2 ANQGSEA. V lost 6 bases, J lost 7 bases, and 5 bases stayed unmatched. This CDR3 comprises 12 residues. Here the CDR3 reads CSVADRGLGYTF. For the CDR3, the DNA is TGCAGCGTCGCTGACAGGGGGCTTGGCTACACCTTC.

This clonotype was observed many times. The chain links TRBV5-1 to TRBJ2-5; no reliable D call. This CDR3 comprises 14 residues. In germline, CDR1 is SGHRS, CDR2 YFSETQ. The V and J ends lost 5 bases and 2 bases respectively, with 13 bases between them. The CDR3 spells CASRPTLGQETQYF. DNA for the CDR3: TGCGCCAGCAGACCGACCTTGGGGCAAGAGACCCAGTACTTC.